Included here is one TCR beta chain sequence, with context. In the original analysis: The authors estimated nucleated cell counts from reference gene primer amplification. Clones were sequenced by immunoSEQ multiplex PCR, and TCRdb holds only the in-frame ones, with some missing. D and trimming come from the DNA, and the V and J calls and clone size come from that table. Altogether around 150,000 clones are present, about 83% being singletons, with the ten largest covering 4% to 4.5%. The record originates from a study of blood T cell repertoires in COVID-19. Trimming at V came to 6 bases and at J to 3 bases, leaving 5 bases not matched to a gene. The CDR3 loop spans 14 amino acids. Germline V gene sequence: CDR1 MDHEN, CDR2 SYDVKM.

Sample: peripheral blood. The TCR originated in a woman aged 40 to 55 with acute or convalescent COVID-19. The V gene is TRBV28, the J gene TRBJ2-3; 8 bases fit TRBD1. CDR3 loop: CASRDRGGTDTQYF. The CDR3 DNA follows: TGTGCCAGCAGAGACAGGGGTGGTACAGATACGCAGTATTTT.